These 5 T cell receptor beta chains came from one sample sequenced in a study of blood T cell repertoires in COVID-19. The repertoire was sequenced with immunoSEQ multiplex PCR; TCRdb's copy has only in-frame clones and lacks some. The sample holds about 210,000 clones; approximately 84% are singletons and the top ten take around 7.3%. The material sequenced was peripheral blood. The origin of the receptors is a woman in her fifties or sixties with active or convalescent COVID-19.

J is TRBJ2-7 and V is TRBV18; 7 bases are a match to TRBD1. In germline, CDR1 is KGHSH, CDR2 LQKENI. The CDR3 has 12 amino acids. J gave up 3 bases and V 5 bases, and 1 base lay outside the gene matches. CDR3 region: CASSGTVYEQYF. The CDR3 region has the DNA TGTGCCAGCTCAGGGACAGTCTACGAGCAGTACTTC.

This clone was observed a few times. The CDR3 nucleotides read TGTGCCAGCACCGGAGAAGGTGTCTCCTACAATGAGCAGTTCTTC. It yields the protein CASTGEGVSYNEQFF. The rearrangement links TRBV2 to TRBJ2-1; D is ambiguous. The CDR3 totals 15 residues. Germline V gives CDR1 SNHLY, CDR2 FYNNEI. Trimming took off 7 bases at V and 0 bases at J, with 13 bases between the two ends.

The chain carries TRBV19 and TRBJ1-1, with D uncertain. V lost 8 bases to trimming and J lost 3 bases, with 10 bases between them. This CDR3 spans 12 amino acids. From germline, CDR1 is LNHDA and CDR2 SQIVND (reference sequence). The CDR3 loop is CASARGYTEAFF. The DNA for the CDR3 is TGTGCCAGTGCCCGGGGATACACTGAAGCTTTCTTT.

The genes are TRBV7-2 and TRBJ2-2; D gene uncertain. CDR1 and CDR2 from the germline V gene are SGHTA and FQGNSA. The CDR3 is 14 amino acids. V was trimmed by 5 bases and J by 0 bases, leaving 7 bases between them. This CDR3 is CASSLAANTGELFF. In DNA form, the CDR3 reads TGTGCCAGCAGCCTCGCAGCGAACACCGGGGAGCTGTTTTTT. The full variable domain, with the rest looked up from reference TRBV7-2 and TRBJ2-2, is GAGVSQSPSNKVTEKGKDVELRCDPISGHTALYWYRQSLGQGLEFLIYFQGNSAPDKSGLPSDRFSAERTGGSVSTLTIQRTQQEDSAVYLCASSLAANTGELFFGEGSRLTVL.

This chain joins TRBV6-5 and TRBJ2-7, with 7 bases that match TRBD2. The CDR3 sequence is 12 residues long. The V gene end was trimmed by 6 bases and the J gene end by 6 bases; junction bases not matched to a gene: 5. Germline loops: CDR1 MNHEY, CDR2 SVGAGI. The CDR3 loop is CASRRGLFEQYF. The CDR3 DNA follows: TGTGCCAGCAGGAGGGGACTATTCGAGCAGTACTTC.